Below are 31 T cell receptor beta chains sequenced from a single sample in a study of OX40 agonist ivuxolimab in advanced cancers. Sequencing used immunoSEQ multiplex PCR; TCRdb keeps in-frame clones, though not all of them. The sample lists 15,000 to 20,000 clones; 73% were seen once. The sample consisted of CD4+ or CD8+ T cells sorted from blood, taken in a trial of the OX40 agonist ivuxolimab. The receptors were gathered from an adult with an advanced solid tumor such as melanoma, head and neck, liver or kidney cancer.

V gene TRBV7-9 combines with J gene TRBJ2-1; 8 bases agree with TRBD2. Trimming took 5 bases from V and 0 from J; bases not matched to a gene: 12. The CDR3 has 18 residues. Germline CDR1 SEHNR, CDR2 FQNEAQ (reference sequence). CDR3 amino acids: CASSHPTSGPSSYNEQFF. As DNA, the CDR3 is TGTGCCAGCAGCCATCCCACTAGCGGTCCTAGCTCCTACAATGAGCAGTTCTTC.

This rearrangement joins TRBV27 to TRBJ1-6; D unclear. The germline gives CDR1 MNHEY, CDR2 SMNVEV (reference sequence). The V gene lost 1 base and the J gene lost 6 bases, with 7 bases spanning the gap. This CDR3 is built from 14 residues. CDR3 DNA: TGTGCCAGCAGTTTATACGACACTAATTCACCCCTCCACTTT. It translates to CASSLYDTNSPLHF.

J is TRBJ1-5 and V is TRBV28, with TRBD1 as a possible D gene (6 bases). The CDR3 has 16 residues. Per the germline V gene, CDR1 is MDHEN and CDR2 is SYDVKM. Trimming removed 2 bases from V and 0 bases from J, with 11 bases in between. CDR3 sequence (DNA): TGTGCCAGCAGTTTAAGGACAGAGTATAGCAATCAGCCCCAGCATTTT. This translates into CASSLRTEYSNQPQHF.

The CDR3: CASEASWGQDSPLHF. CDR3 bases: TGTGCCAGCGAGGCTTCCTGGGGGCAGGATTCACCCCTCCACTTT. This chain links TRBV6-6 with TRBJ1-6; possibly TRBD1 for D (6 bases). Germline values: CDR1 MNHNY, CDR2 SVGAGI (reference sequence). This CDR3 contains 15 residues. Trimming pared 8 bases from V and 8 bases from J, leaving 19 bases between.

This chain links TRBV4-1 with TRBJ2-7; D is possibly TRBD1 (6 bases). This CDR3 comprises 15 residues. Trimming removed 0 bases at V and 7 bases at J, with 16 bases between. Germline CDR1 MGHRA, CDR2 YSYEKL. In DNA form, the CDR3 reads TGCGCCAGCAGCCAAGATACAGGGACCCTGCGGGAGCAGTACTTC. This gives the protein CASSQDTGTLREQYF.

The rearrangement uses TRBV9 and TRBJ1-1; TRBD1 aligns across 9 bases. This CDR3 comprises 15 residues. CDR1 and CDR2 (germline): SGDLS, YYNGEE. Unmatched junction bases numbered 6, after V lost 2 bases and J lost 4 bases. In nucleotides, the CDR3 is TGTGCCAGCAGCGTGAGATCGGGACAGGGCACTGAAGCTTTCTTT. Translation gives CASSVRSGQGTEAFF.

J is TRBJ2-1 and V is TRBV4-3, with TRBD1 identical over 7 bases. V dropped 4 bases and J dropped 8; count of bases not matched to a gene: 8. The CDR3 is made up of 14 amino acids. CDR1 and CDR2 from the germline V gene are LGHNA and YSLEER. This CDR3 reads CASSRAGTVHEQFF. The CDR3 nucleotides read TGCGCCAGCAGCCGGGCCGGGACAGTCCATGAGCAGTTCTTC.

This chain joins TRBV11-2 and TRBJ1-2; 9 nucleotides align to TRBD1. With 1 base clipped from V and 5 bases from J, the junction kept 2 bases outside the gene matches. Germline CDR1 SGHAT, CDR2 FQNNGV. CDR3 size: 14 residues. CDR3 amino acids: CASSLVQGAYGYTF. The CDR3 DNA sequence: TGTGCCAGCAGCTTAGTACAGGGGGCGTATGGCTACACCTTC.

V and J are TRBV7-2 and TRBJ2-7, with unresolved D. CDR1 is SGHTA, CDR2 FQGNSA, per germline. The length of the CDR3 is 13 residues. V was shortened by 5 bases and J by 5 bases, with 13 bases between the two germline ends. The CDR3 DNA is TGTGCCAGCAGCCTACCACGTCTAGACGAGCAGTACTTC. It codes for CASSLPRLDEQYF.

This clone occurred a few times. The chain recombines TRBV2 with TRBJ2-1, with D perhaps TRBD2 (6 bases). Deletions cut 3 bases from V and 4 bases from J, with 22 bases between. The CDR3 has 18 residues. The V gene's germline CDR1 is SNHLY and CDR2 FYNNEI. CDR3 in amino acids: CASSDLLLSSDDYNEQFF. The CDR3 DNA reads as TGTGCCAGCAGTGATCTCCTTTTGTCTAGCGACGATTACAATGAGCAGTTCTTC.

This clone has more than one count but fewer than ten. V gene TRBV27 combines with J gene TRBJ2-7; TRBD2 is a possible D gene (6 bases). V shed 0 bases and J shed 2 bases, with 8 bases lying between them. The length of the CDR3 is 14 residues. Germline CDR1 is MNHEY and CDR2 is SMNVEV (reference sequence). The CDR3 here is CASSLSGGTYEQYF. In nucleotides, the CDR3 is TGTGCCAGCAGTTTATCTGGGGGGACCTACGAGCAGTACTTC.

The genes are TRBV25-1 and TRBJ1-1, with D possibly TRBD1 on 6 matching bases. Per the germline V gene, CDR1 is MGHDK and CDR2 is SYGVNS. CDR3 size: 15 residues. The germline V and J ends were trimmed by 5 bases and 0 bases, with 13 bases remaining between them. CDR3: CASSTGGALNTEAFF. The CDR3 bases are TGTGCCAGCAGTACGGGGGGGGCCTTGAACACTGAAGCTTTCTTT.

This chain links TRBV2 with TRBJ1-4; 8 bases map to TRBD1. CDR3 length: 13 amino acids. J lost 3 bases, V lost 6 bases, and 0 bases had no gene match. Germline CDR1 is SNHLY and CDR2 is FYNNEI. CDR3 region: CASRDRANEKLFF. The CDR3 DNA sequence: TGTGCCAGCAGGGACAGGGCTAATGAAAAACTGTTTTTT.

J is TRBJ2-1 and V is TRBV4-3; 12 positions match TRBD2. Germline loops: CDR1 LGHNA, CDR2 YSLEER. The CDR3 contains 16 residues. Trimming removed 1 base from V and 4 bases from J; junction bases left unmatched: 2. The CDR3 reads CASSQGGTSGYNEQFF. In DNA, the CDR3 is TGCGCCAGCAGCCAAGGAGGGACTAGCGGGTACAATGAGCAGTTCTTC.

This clone was observed many times. The J gene is TRBJ1-4, the V gene TRBV28; TRBD1 matches 7 bases. The CDR3 totals 14 residues. From germline, CDR1 is MDHEN and CDR2 SYDVKM. V trimming: 5 bases; J trimming: 8 bases; junction bases outside the gene matches: 8. In DNA form, the CDR3 reads TGTGCCAGCAGTCTTCATCCGACAGGGGAAAAACTGTTTTTT. Its protein is CASSLHPTGEKLFF.

The rearrangement links TRBV7-6 to TRBJ2-7, with D possibly matching TRBD2 (5 bases). Germline CDR1 reads SGHVS; CDR2 reads FNYEAQ. This CDR3 spans 15 amino acids. V lost 5 bases, J lost 3 bases, and 17 bases lay in between. This chain's CDR3 is CASSPMDSGHYEQYF. The CDR3 nucleotides read TGTGCCAGCAGCCCTATGGACTCCGGTCACTACGAGCAGTACTTC.

The rearrangement joins TRBV6-5 to TRBJ2-3; possibly TRBD2 for D (5 bases). V shed 10 bases and J shed 6 bases, with 8 bases lying between them. Looked up from germline, CDR1 is MNHEY and CDR2 is SVGAGI. The CDR3 covers 10 residues. The CDR3 protein is CATGEDTQYF. CDR3 sequence (DNA): TGTGCCACCGGGGAGGATACGCAGTATTTT.

In this sample, this clone turned up once. The DNA for the CDR3 is TGTGCCAGCAGCCCCTCCAGGGGCCTCCCTCTCTCTGGGGCCAACGTCCTGACTTTC. Protein: CASSPSRGLPLSGANVLTF. V gene TRBV11-2 combines with J gene TRBJ2-6, with D possibly being TRBD1 (6 bases). Germline assignment: CDR1 SGHAT and CDR2 FQNNGV. The V and J ends lost 5 bases and 0 bases respectively, with 20 bases between them. The CDR3 has 19 amino acids.

This chain links TRBV4-1 with TRBJ1-6; D unresolved. Germline V gives CDR1 MGHRA, CDR2 YSYEKL. The CDR3 runs 14 residues. V lost 0 bases to trimming and J lost 7 bases, with 7 bases between them. CDR3 DNA sequence: TGCGCCAGCAGCCAAGATTGGGGAAATTCACCCCTCCACTTT. This encodes CASSQDWGNSPLHF.

The J gene is TRBJ1-1, the V gene TRBV7-8; a possible D gene is TRBD1 (6 bases). Germline CDR1 and CDR2: SGHVS and FQNEAQ. CDR3 length: 13 amino acids. V shed 4 bases and J shed 6 bases, with 12 bases lying between them. The CDR3 region has the DNA TGTGCCAGCAGCTCCCGGGACACCGCTGAAGCTTTCTTT. Translating it yields CASSSRDTAEAFF.

V is TRBV6-5 and J is TRBJ1-2, with 10 bases lining up with TRBD1. Germline V CDR1 and CDR2: MNHEY, SVGAGI. With V trimmed by 7 bases and J by 5 bases, 7 bases remained unmatched. The CDR3 covers 14 residues. This CDR3 is CASTPGQGFYGYTF. Written as DNA, the CDR3 is TGTGCCAGCACCCCGGGACAGGGGTTTTATGGCTACACCTTC.

The chain has TRBV7-2 and TRBJ2-7, with D maybe TRBD1 (7 bases). CDR3 size: 13 residues. The germline V gene has CDR1 SGHTA and CDR2 FQGNSA. Between the trimmed V and J ends, which lost 5 bases and 7 bases, there was a span of 15 bases. This CDR3 is CASSAGGLHEQYF. Written as DNA, the CDR3 is TGTGCCAGCAGCGCAGGGGGGCTACATGAGCAGTACTTC.

The chain employs TRBV27 and TRBJ1-5; TRBD1 agrees at 7 bases. This CDR3 is built from 16 residues. The V and J ends lost 0 bases and 0 bases, in that order; junction bases with no gene match: 2. Germline CDR1 MNHEY, CDR2 SMNVEV (reference sequence). The CDR3 spells CASSLSGQNSNQPQHF. CDR3 DNA: TGTGCCAGCAGTTTATCGGGACAGAATAGCAATCAGCCCCAGCATTTT.

This chain uses TRBV10-3 with TRBJ1-1; D possibly corresponds to TRBD1 (6 bases). The V gene lost 6 bases and the J gene lost 1 base, with 21 bases spanning the gap. The CDR3 length is 17 residues. Germline values: CDR1 ENHRY, CDR2 SYGVKD. CDR3 amino acids: CAISLADRAVENTEAFF. CDR3 DNA sequence: TGTGCCATCAGCCTTGCGGACAGAGCCGTTGAGAACACTGAAGCTTTCTTT.

This rearrangement joins TRBV19 to TRBJ2-1, with D tentatively TRBD2 (5 bases). Germline assignment: CDR1 LNHDA and CDR2 SQIVND (reference sequence). This CDR3 comprises 15 residues. Trimming took 6 bases from V and 0 from J, leaving 12 bases between them. The CDR3 sequence is CASSPMGSSYNEQFF. CDR3 DNA: TGTGCCAGTAGCCCCATGGGGAGCTCCTACAATGAGCAGTTCTTC.

The J gene is TRBJ2-5, the V gene TRBV9; 9 nucleotides agree with TRBD2. The CDR3 is 14 amino acids. The V gene's germline CDR1 is SGDLS and CDR2 YYNGEE. Germline trimming cut 4 bases from V and 5 bases from J; bases unmatched to any gene: 6. The CDR3 loop reads CASSPSSGGETQYF. The DNA for the CDR3 is TGTGCCAGCAGCCCGTCAAGCGGGGGGGAGACCCAGTACTTC.

V and J are TRBV4-3 and TRBJ2-3, with 9 bases identical to TRBD2. Germline V gives CDR1 LGHNA, CDR2 YSLEER. J was trimmed by 1 base and V by 5 bases; bases with no gene match: 4. The CDR3 covers 15 residues. CDR3 loop: CASSEGLARTDTQYF. The CDR3 bases are TGCGCCAGCAGCGAAGGACTAGCGCGCACAGATACGCAGTATTTT.

The chain is built from TRBV19 and TRBJ2-3, with D perhaps matching TRBD2 (5 bases). The length of the CDR3 is 13 residues. The germline gives CDR1 LNHDA, CDR2 SQIVND (reference sequence). The ends were cut back, 3 bases at V and 5 bases at J, with 9 bases in the middle. CDR3 sequence: CASSMLGGDTQYF. The CDR3 nucleotides read TGTGCCAGTAGTATGTTAGGAGGAGATACGCAGTATTTT.

The chain joins TRBV4-1 to TRBJ1-3; possibly TRBD1 for D (5 bases). Between the trimmed V and J ends, which lost 4 bases and 0 bases, there was a span of 10 bases. Germline V lookup: CDR1 MGHRA, CDR2 YSYEKL. This CDR3 contains 15 residues. The CDR3: CASSPRQNSGNTIYF. CDR3 DNA sequence: TGCGCCAGCAGCCCTCGACAGAACTCTGGAAACACCATATATTTT.

This sequence joins TRBV7-9 and TRBJ2-5; D may be TRBD1 (5 bases). The CDR3 runs to 13 residues. V shed 5 bases and J shed 5 bases, with 12 bases lying between them. Germline lookup yields CDR1 SEHNR and CDR2 FQNEAQ (reference sequence). CDR3: CASSQGVQETQYF. In DNA, the CDR3 is TGTGCCAGCAGCCAAGGGGTACAGGAGACCCAGTACTTC. The entire variable domain, with the rest obtained from reference TRBV7-9 and TRBJ2-5, is as follows: DTGVSQNPRHKITKRGQNVTFRCDPISEHNRLYWYRQTLGQGPEFLTYFQNEAQLEKSRLLSDRFSAERPKGSFSTLEIQRTEQGDSAMYLCASSQGVQETQYFGPGTRLLVL.

This chain links TRBV14 with TRBJ2-1, with 11 positions matching TRBD2. Germline CDR1 and CDR2: SGHDN and FVKESK. Unmatched junction bases numbered 8, after V lost 3 bases and J lost 7 bases. The CDR3 loop spans 16 amino acids. Here the CDR3 reads CASSQLLAGVGNEQFF. DNA for the CDR3: TGTGCCAGCAGCCAGCTACTAGCGGGAGTAGGGAATGAGCAGTTCTTC.